What follows are 20 T cell receptor beta chains derived from one specimen sequenced in a study of Ad26.COV2.S vaccination and SARS-CoV-2 variants. Data came from immunoSEQ multiplex PCR; TCRdb stores just in-frame clones and leaves some out. The sample yields about 350,000 clones, 92% seen once. The sample in question was peripheral blood, obtained after recovery from COVID-19. These receptors all stem from a human donor who had recovered from COVID-19.

CDR3 in amino acids: CASSSRADGELFF. Here the CDR3 DNA reads TGTGCCAGCAGCTCGAGGGCGGACGGGGAGCTGTTTTTT. The chain uses TRBV7-7 and TRBJ2-2; a weak D match, TRBD2 (5 bases). The CDR3 is 13 amino acids. The germline gives CDR1 SSHAT, CDR2 FNYEAQ (reference sequence). Trimming removed 4 bases at V and 7 bases at J, with 10 bases between.

The chain couples TRBV3-1 (or the pseudogene TRBV3-2) to TRBJ2-2; D is uncertain. Trimming shortened V by 4 bases and J by 2 bases, and 14 bases separated the two germline ends. This CDR3 has 16 amino acids. Germline V lookup: CDR1 LGHDT, CDR2 YNNKEL (reference sequence). The CDR3: CASSPKDNPNTGELFF. CDR3 coding DNA: TGTGCCAGCAGCCCGAAAGACAATCCAAACACCGGGGAGCTGTTTTTT.

The gene calls are TRBV7-9 and TRBJ1-2; 7 nucleotides match TRBD1. The CDR3 has 13 amino acids. V trimming: 5 bases; J trimming: 7 bases; junction bases outside the gene matches: 7. Germline V gene sequence: CDR1 SEHNR, CDR2 FQNEAQ (reference sequence). The CDR3 nucleotides read TGTGCCAGCAGCCCGGGACAGCGTTCTGGCTACACCTTC. Translation: CASSPGQRSGYTF.

The chain uses TRBV29-1 and TRBJ2-2; 13 positions agree with TRBD2. The CDR3 loop spans 16 amino acids. Germline assignment: CDR1 SQVTM and CDR2 ANQGSEA. The V and J ends lost 6 bases and 3 bases, in that order; junction bases with no gene match: 7. The CDR3 coding sequence is TGCAGCGTCGCCCTAACTAGCGGGGGGGACACCGGGGAGCTGTTTTTT. Translation: CSVALTSGGDTGELFF.

This clone was observed once. The CDR3 sequence is CASSLGGNAFF. The CDR3 nucleotides read TGTGCCAGCAGTTTGGGGGGGAACGCTTTCTTT. The rearrangement uses TRBV12-3 or TRBV12-4 and TRBJ1-1; TRBD1 might be the D (5 bases). V was trimmed by 3 bases and J by 11 bases, leaving 10 bases between them. The CDR3 has 11 residues.

V usage is TRBV6-6 and J usage is TRBJ2-5, with D tentatively TRBD2 (5 bases). This CDR3 spans 15 amino acids. Deletions cut 0 bases from V and 3 bases from J, with 11 bases between. From germline, CDR1 is MNHNY and CDR2 SVGAGI (reference sequence). The CDR3 DNA reads as TGTGCCAGCAGTTACTCGCCAGGAGGAGAAGAGACCCAGTACTTC. Translated, it gives CASSYSPGGEETQYF.

The V and J genes are TRBV18 and TRBJ2-5, with D possibly matching TRBD2 (5 bases). Between the trimmed V and J ends, which lost 5 bases and 5 bases, there was a span of 9 bases. The germline gives CDR1 KGHSH, CDR2 LQKENI. The CDR3 is made up of 12 amino acids. This chain's CDR3 is CASSEGSETQYF. As DNA, the CDR3 is TGTGCCAGCTCAGAGGGTTCGGAGACCCAGTACTTC.

This CDR3 reads CASSLEGTGHTGELFF. As DNA, the CDR3 is TGCGCCAGCAGCTTGGAGGGGACAGGCCACACCGGGGAGCTGTTTTTT. V usage is TRBV5-1 and J usage is TRBJ2-2; TRBD1 matches at 8 bases. Germline values: CDR1 SGHRS, CDR2 YFSETQ. Trimming removed 0 bases from V and 3 bases from J; junction bases left unmatched: 4. This CDR3 has 16 amino acids.

This chain connects TRBV5-1 to TRBJ1-2, with TRBD1 matching 10 bases. The CDR3 has 15 amino acids. V shed 0 bases and J 7 bases; nucleotides not matched to a gene: 6. Germline loops: CDR1 SGHRS, CDR2 YFSETQ. The CDR3 is CASSLVGDRGPGYTF. Here the CDR3 DNA reads TGCGCCAGCAGCTTGGTTGGGGACAGGGGTCCTGGCTACACCTTC.

This sequence joins TRBV11-3 and TRBJ2-2, with a possible D match to TRBD1 (5 bases). The germline CDR1 and CDR2 sequences are SGHNT and YENEEA. Trimming removed 4 bases from V and 7 bases from J, with 13 bases in between. This CDR3 comprises 14 residues. Here the CDR3 reads CASSSRQGFGELFF. For the CDR3, the DNA is TGTGCCAGCAGCTCCCGTCAGGGTTTCGGGGAGCTGTTTTTT.

This chain uses TRBV18 with TRBJ2-3; 12 bases fit TRBD2. Germline V lookup: CDR1 KGHSH, CDR2 LQKENI. V lost 2 bases, J lost 6 bases, and 18 bases stayed unmatched. This CDR3 is 20 amino acids long. This CDR3 reads CASSPSTSGGDLPFTDTQYF. CDR3 DNA sequence: TGTGCCAGCTCACCATCGACTAGCGGGGGTGACCTCCCTTTCACGGATACGCAGTATTTT.

This chain links TRBV10-3 with TRBJ1-3, with D unclear. The CDR3 runs 12 residues. Germline lookup yields CDR1 ENHRY and CDR2 SYGVKD. The V gene lost 11 bases and the J gene lost 3 bases, with 11 bases spanning the gap. Here the CDR3 reads CASSPGGNTIYF. The CDR3 DNA reads TGTGCCTCCAGCCCGGGTGGAAACACCATATATTTT.

The chain employs TRBV11-3 and TRBJ2-3; 7 bases fit TRBD1. The germline gives CDR1 SGHNT, CDR2 YENEEA. The V and J ends lost 6 bases and 6 bases, in that order; junction bases with no gene match: 9. The CDR3 runs 14 residues. The CDR3 sequence is CASRKGAEGDTQYF. The CDR3, as DNA: TGTGCCAGCAGAAAGGGGGCCGAGGGGGATACGCAGTATTTT.

V and J are TRBV4-1 and TRBJ2-3; 9 nucleotides line up with TRBD2. Germline V gene data show CDR1 as MGHRA and CDR2 as YSYEKL. J was trimmed by 2 bases and V by 0 bases; bases with no gene match: 3. The CDR3 runs to 16 residues. CDR3 nucleotide sequence: TGCGCCAGCAGCCAAGAGACTAGCGGAGTCACAGATACGCAGTATTTT. Translating gives CASSQETSGVTDTQYF.

V usage is TRBV27 and J usage is TRBJ2-3; tentative D call: TRBD2 (5 bases). Trimming pared 2 bases from V and 4 bases from J, leaving 7 bases between. CDR1 and CDR2 (germline): MNHEY, SMNVEV (reference sequence). The CDR3 covers 13 residues. CDR3 residues: CASSLGLADTQYF. CDR3 coding DNA: TGTGCCAGCAGTTTAGGACTCGCAGATACGCAGTATTTT.

This chain connects TRBV6-2 or TRBV6-3 to TRBJ2-5; 11 bases line up with TRBD2. This CDR3 spans 14 amino acids. The germline CDR1 and CDR2 sequences are MNHEY and SVGEGT. Germline trimming cut 6 bases from V and 2 bases from J; bases unmatched to any gene: 2. As DNA, the CDR3 is TGTGCCAGCAGCGGGACTAGCGGACAAGAGACCCAGTACTTC. This translates into CASSGTSGQETQYF.

The gene calls are TRBV9 and TRBJ2-5, with 8 bases that match TRBD1. This CDR3 has 15 residues. Germline V gene data show CDR1 as SGDLS and CDR2 as YYNGEE. The J segment lost 4 bases and the V segment lost 0 bases, leaving 5 bases of the junction unmatched. The CDR3 DNA is TGTGCCAGCAGCGTAGCTGGAGGACAGGGAGAGACCCAGTACTTC. Residues: CASSVAGGQGETQYF.

This sequence joins TRBV3-1 (or the pseudogene TRBV3-2) and TRBJ1-2; D is undetermined. CDR3 length: 15 amino acids. V lost 0 bases and J 7 bases, leaving 15 bases between the germline ends. Germline V lookup: CDR1 LGHDT, CDR2 YNNKEL (reference sequence). The CDR3 reads CASSQDWSTVSGYTF. DNA of the CDR3: TGTGCCAGCAGCCAAGATTGGTCAACAGTAAGTGGCTACACCTTC.

V gene TRBV24-1 combines with J gene TRBJ2-3; D tentatively reads TRBD1 or TRBD2 (6 bases each). CDR1 KGHDR and CDR2 SFDVKD come from the germline V gene. V lost 4 bases to trimming and J lost 3 bases, with 16 bases between them. The CDR3 length is 16 residues. CDR3 loop: CATSERGQGRTDTQYF. The CDR3 DNA reads TGTGCCACCAGTGAACGTGGCCAGGGGAGGACAGATACGCAGTATTTT.

The genes are TRBV19 and TRBJ2-3; D gene ambiguous. There are 15 residues in the CDR3. Deletions cut 3 bases from V and 2 bases from J, with 12 bases between. Germline V gene lookup returns CDR1 LNHDA and CDR2 SQIVND (reference sequence). CDR3 region: CASSIQRLPTDTQYF. DNA for the CDR3: TGTGCCAGTAGTATCCAGCGCCTACCCACAGATACGCAGTATTTT. The whole variable domain, filled in from reference TRBV19 and TRBJ2-3, reads DGGITQSPKYLFRKEGQNVTLSCEQNLNHDAMYWYRQDPGQGLRLIYYSQIVNDFQKGDIAEGYSVSREKKESFPLTVTSAQKNPTAFYLCASSIQRLPTDTQYFGPGTRLTVL.